Shown below are 12 T cell receptor beta chains from a single sample sequenced in a study of blood T cell repertoires in COVID-19. Clones were sequenced by immunoSEQ multiplex PCR, and TCRdb holds only the in-frame ones, with some missing. The data contain some 19,000 clones, around 83% of them singletons. Input material: peripheral blood. All receptors derive from a man in his 70s with acute or convalescent COVID-19.

The rearrangement joins TRBV28 to TRBJ2-3; 8 bases agree with TRBD2. CDR1 MDHEN and CDR2 SYDVKM come from the germline V gene. The CDR3 extends over 14 amino acids. After removal of 10 bases from V and 0 bases from J, the junction contained 6 bases not matched to a gene. The CDR3 DNA reads TGTGCCATGCAGGCTAGCGGGAGCACAGATACGCAGTATTTT. The encoded protein is CAMQASGSTDTQYF.

This clone was recorded only once. The chain links TRBV9 to TRBJ2-3; D may be TRBD2 (5 bases). Between the trimmed V and J ends, which lost 5 bases and 4 bases, there was a span of 11 bases. Germline V lookup: CDR1 SGDLS, CDR2 YYNGEE. The CDR3 loop spans 13 amino acids. CDR3 residues: CASSRTASDTQYF. The CDR3 bases are TGTGCCAGCAGTCGGACTGCGTCAGATACGCAGTATTTT.

This rearrangement joins TRBV6-2 or TRBV6-3 to TRBJ1-4, with 7 bases that match TRBD1. V trimming: 4 bases; J trimming: 3 bases; junction bases outside the gene matches: 2. Germline loops: CDR1 MNHEY, CDR2 SVGEGT. The CDR3 sequence is 14 residues long. This CDR3 is CASSSGQANEKLFF. CDR3 DNA sequence: TGTGCCAGCAGTTCCGGACAGGCTAATGAAAAACTGTTTTTT.

V usage is TRBV5-4 and J usage is TRBJ2-5, with 10 bases matching TRBD2. The CDR3 runs to 13 residues. Germline CDR1 reads SGHNT; CDR2 reads YYREEE (reference sequence). Trimming took 4 bases from V and 5 from J; bases not matched to a gene: 2. CDR3 protein: CASSLSGRETQYF. In nucleotides, the CDR3 is TGTGCCAGCAGCCTTAGCGGGAGGGAGACCCAGTACTTC.

The V call is TRBV18, the J call TRBJ2-7, with a possible D match to TRBD1 (5 bases). Looked up from germline, CDR1 is KGHSH and CDR2 is LQKENI. V lost 3 bases and J lost 0, with 12 bases in between. The CDR3 length is 15 residues. CDR3 nucleotides: TGTGCCAGCTCACCGGCGAGACAGAGCTCCTACGAGCAGTACTTC. Amino acid sequence: CASSPARQSSYEQYF. Full variable domain (outside the CDR3, taken from reference TRBV18 and TRBJ2-7): NAGVMQNPRHLVRRRGQEARLRCSPMKGHSHVYWYRQLPEEGLKFMVYLQKENIIDESGMPKERFSAEFPKEGPSILRIQQVVRGDSAAYFCASSPARQSSYEQYFGPGTRLTVT.

Only a few counts were recorded for this clone. The chain couples TRBV28 to TRBJ1-5; TRBD1 aligns across 10 bases. The length of the CDR3 is 17 residues. Losses at the gene ends were 6 bases for V and 0 bases for J; bases not matched to a gene: 8. Germline CDR1 MDHEN, CDR2 SYDVKM. This CDR3 reads CASSTRTGGSSNQPQHF. CDR3 bases: TGTGCCAGCAGCACCCGGACAGGGGGAAGTAGCAATCAGCCCCAGCATTTT.

As for this clone: One end of the junction fails to match germline, which may point to a read error. The J gene is TRBJ1-5, the V gene TRBV3-1 (or the pseudogene TRBV3-2), with 7 positions matching TRBD1. Germline assignment: CDR1 LGHDT and CDR2 YNNKEL (reference sequence). The CDR3 is made up of 13 amino acids. The CDR3 region is CASSRDSSQPQHF. Written as DNA, the CDR3 is TGTGCCAGCAGCCGGGACAGCAGTCAGCCCCAGCATTTT.

The V gene is TRBV3-1 (or the pseudogene TRBV3-2), the J gene TRBJ2-2, with TRBD2 matching 7 bases. CDR1 is LGHDT and CDR2 is YNNKEL in the germline V gene (reference sequence). V was clipped by 3 bases and J by 7 bases; unmatched bases: 8. This CDR3 is built from 15 residues. This CDR3 reads CASSQVGGPDGELFF. CDR3 DNA: TGTGCCAGCAGCCAGGTGGGAGGGCCGGACGGGGAGCTGTTTTTT.

The rearrangement links TRBV3-1 (or the pseudogene TRBV3-2) to TRBJ2-6; TRBD2 aligns across 11 bases. This CDR3 has 19 residues. Trimming took 0 bases from V and 1 from J; bases not matched to a gene: 5. CDR1 LGHDT and CDR2 YNNKEL come from the germline V gene (reference sequence). CDR3 sequence: CASSQELAGGRSGANVLTF. Written as DNA, the CDR3 is TGTGCCAGCAGCCAAGAGCTAGCGGGAGGCCGATCTGGGGCCAACGTCCTGACTTTC.

This clone is a singleton in its sample. V usage is TRBV7-2 and J usage is TRBJ2-7; 8 bases are shared with TRBD2. This CDR3 has 13 residues. Trimming at V came to 4 bases and at J to 7 bases, leaving 6 bases not matched to a gene. The V gene's germline CDR1 is SGHTA and CDR2 FQGNSA. This CDR3 reads CASSSREEGEQYF. The DNA of the CDR3 is TGTGCCAGCAGCTCGCGGGAGGAGGGAGAGCAGTACTTC.

The CDR3: CASSPGTAHTEAFF. For the CDR3, the DNA is TGTGCCAGCAGTCCCGGGACAGCCCACACTGAAGCTTTCTTT. The chain uses TRBV3-1 (or the pseudogene TRBV3-2) and TRBJ1-1, with 7 bases that match TRBD1. CDR3 size: 14 residues. CDR1 is LGHDT and CDR2 is YNNKEL in the germline V gene (reference sequence). The junction had 7 bases not matched to a gene; V was cut back by 6 bases and J by 3 bases.

The chain uses TRBV29-1 and TRBJ1-1, with D unresolved. The CDR3 length is 12 residues. The V end was cut by 5 bases, the J end by 0 bases, with 7 bases between. CDR1 and CDR2 (germline): SQVTM, ANQGSEA. CDR3 bases: TGCAGCGTTCGGAGGATGAACACTGAAGCTTTCTTT. Its translation is CSVRRMNTEAFF. Full variable domain (rest looked up from reference TRBV29-1 and TRBJ1-1): SAVISQKPSRDICQRGTSLTIQCQVDSQVTMMFWYRQQPGQSLTLIATANQGSEATYESGFVIDKFPISRPNLTFSTLTVSNMSPEDSSIYLCSVRRMNTEAFFGQGTRLTVV.